This T cell receptor (beta chain) derives from a study of blood T cell repertoires in COVID-19. About the study: Samples representing acute and convalescent COVID-19 were sourced from the United States, Italy and Spain. The cDNA or gDNA used as material had been derived from T cells, B-cell-depleted T cells, or PBMCs.

Points on this clone: Within the sample, other DNA sequences also encode this same CDR3.

Original methodology: Estimated nucleated cell counts came from reference gene primer amplification. Assay: immunoSEQ multiplex PCR; the TCRdb copy retains only in-frame clones and omits some. V and J calls and clone size follow that table, whereas D and trimming were derived from the DNA. The data show 130,000 to 150,000 clones, roughly 80% seen once. Trimming removed 3 bases at V and 0 bases at J, with 11 bases between. This CDR3 comprises 15 residues. Germline values: CDR1 LNHDA, CDR2 SQIVND (reference sequence). The sample was peripheral blood. The source of this sequence is a woman aged 80 or older in a cohort sampled during active or convalescent COVID-19. J is TRBJ1-1 and V is TRBV19, with D unclear. The CDR3 region is CASSIPGGMNTEAFF. CDR3 nucleotides: TGTGCCAGTAGTATTCCGGGAGGAATGAACACTGAAGCTTTCTTT.